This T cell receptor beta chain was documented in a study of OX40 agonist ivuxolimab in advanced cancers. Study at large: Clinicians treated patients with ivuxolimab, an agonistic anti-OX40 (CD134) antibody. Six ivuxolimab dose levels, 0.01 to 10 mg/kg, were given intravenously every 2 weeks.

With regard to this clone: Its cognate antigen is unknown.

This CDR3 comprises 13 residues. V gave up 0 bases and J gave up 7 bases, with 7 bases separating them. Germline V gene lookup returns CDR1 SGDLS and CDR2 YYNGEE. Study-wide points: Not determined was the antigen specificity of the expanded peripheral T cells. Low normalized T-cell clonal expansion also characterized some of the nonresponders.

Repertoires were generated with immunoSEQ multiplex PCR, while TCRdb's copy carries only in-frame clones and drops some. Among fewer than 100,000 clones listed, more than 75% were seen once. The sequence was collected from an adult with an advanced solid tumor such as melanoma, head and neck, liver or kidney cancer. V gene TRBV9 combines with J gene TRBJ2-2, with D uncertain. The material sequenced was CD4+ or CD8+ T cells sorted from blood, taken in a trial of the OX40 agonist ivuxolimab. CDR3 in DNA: TGTGCCAGCAGCGTAGAGGGCGTCGGGGAGCTGTTTTTT. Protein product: CASSVEGVGELFF. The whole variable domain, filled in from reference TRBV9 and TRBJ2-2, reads DSGVTQTPKHLITATGQRVTLRCSPRSGDLSVYWYQQSLDQGLQFLIQYYNGEERAKGNILERFSAQQFPDLHSELNLSSLELGDSALYFCASSVEGVGELFFGEGSRLTVL.